Below are 10 T cell receptor beta chains sequenced from a single sample in a study of cytomegalovirus exposure and HLA in healthy donors. The PCR had 60 Vbeta and 13 Jbeta primers. This table comes from immunoSEQ multiplex PCR, and its TCRdb copy is limited to in-frame clones, with some not included. Here the sample spans 80,000 to 100,000 clones, approximately 80% being singletons. The sequenced material came from PBMCs. These receptors were taken from a male donor in good health and CMV-seropositive.

The chain joins TRBV29-1 to TRBJ1-1; the D gene is possibly TRBD1 (5 bases). V lost 7 bases to trimming and J lost 3 bases, with 21 bases between them. CDR1 is SQVTM and CDR2 is ANQGSEA in the germline V gene. This CDR3 is 15 amino acids long. CDR3 DNA sequence: TGCAGCGCCTCCAGGGTCCCCAACACGGACACTGAAGCTTTCTTT. Encoded protein: CSASRVPNTDTEAFF.

This clone was observed a handful of times. Written as DNA, the CDR3 is TGTGCCAGCAGGCTGACAGGGATGGGTTCACCCCTCCACTTT. Encoded protein: CASRLTGMGSPLHF. The chain has TRBV6-5 and TRBJ1-6, with TRBD1 matching 7 bases. The CDR3 covers 14 residues. Per germline, CDR1 MNHEY and CDR2 SVGAGI. The junction had 8 bases not matched to a gene; V was cut back by 6 bases and J by 9 bases.

The V call is TRBV9, the J call TRBJ1-3, with a possible D match to TRBD1 (5 bases). The ends were cut back, 0 bases at V and 0 bases at J, with 13 bases in the middle. The V gene's germline CDR1 is SGDLS and CDR2 YYNGEE. The CDR3 has 17 amino acids. CDR3 bases: TGTGCCAGCAGCGTAGGCAGTTATCAGGGCTCTGGAAACACCATATATTTT. This translates into CASSVGSYQGSGNTIYF.

V gene TRBV19 combines with J gene TRBJ2-7, with a weak D call TRBD1 (6 bases). This CDR3 is built from 13 residues. CDR1 is LNHDA, CDR2 SQIVND, per germline (reference sequence). V gave up 4 bases and J gave up 2 bases, with 9 bases separating them. CDR3 in amino acids: CASSNGGPYEQYF. CDR3 in DNA: TGTGCCAGTAGTAATGGGGGCCCCTACGAGCAGTACTTC.

This chain joins TRBV5-4 and TRBJ2-7; weak D call: TRBD2 (5 bases). Trimming pared 2 bases from V and 1 base from J, leaving 10 bases between. The germline gives CDR1 SGHNT, CDR2 YYREEE (reference sequence). This CDR3 has 14 amino acids. CDR3 in DNA: TGTGCCAGCAGCTTTTCAAGGGAGTCCTACGAGCAGTACTTC. Translating gives CASSFSRESYEQYF.

V gene TRBV2 combines with J gene TRBJ2-5; 9 bases agree with TRBD1. V trimming: 6 bases; J trimming: 5 bases; junction bases outside the gene matches: 7. CDR1 SNHLY and CDR2 FYNNEI come from the germline V gene. This CDR3 contains 14 residues. CDR3 coding DNA: TGTGCCAGCAGCCGACAGGGGGTCAGGGAGACCCAGTACTTC. Protein product: CASSRQGVRETQYF. The variable domain in full, with the rest retrieved from reference TRBV2 and TRBJ2-5, is EPEVTQTPSHQVTQMGQEVILRCVPISNHLYFYWYRQILGQKVEFLVSFYNNEISEKSEIFDDQFSVERPDGSNFTLKIRSTKLEDSAMYFCASSRQGVRETQYFGPGTRLLVL.

V and J are TRBV30 and TRBJ2-3, with 7 bases lining up with TRBD2. V lost 8 bases and J lost 2; bases outside the gene matches: 7. The CDR3 has 13 residues. Germline values: CDR1 GTSNPN, CDR2 SVGIG (reference sequence). The CDR3 region is CAGRAGTTDTQYF. The CDR3 DNA follows: TGTGCCGGACGAGCGGGGACCACAGATACGCAGTATTTT.

V is TRBV7-2 and J is TRBJ1-5; D not certain. Germline values: CDR1 SGHTA, CDR2 FQGNSA. CDR3 length equals 15 residues. Deletions cut 0 bases from V and 1 base from J, with 7 bases between. The CDR3 loop is CASSLARLSNQPQHF. In DNA form, the CDR3 reads TGTGCCAGCAGCTTAGCGAGGTTGAGCAATCAGCCCCAGCATTTT.

This chain uses TRBV9 with TRBJ2-1, with D possibly TRBD2 on 6 matching bases. V lost 4 bases, J lost 3 bases, and 11 bases lay in between. The CDR3 sequence is 14 residues long. Looked up from germline, CDR1 is SGDLS and CDR2 is YYNGEE. The DNA for the CDR3 is TGTGCCAGCAGCATCGGGACTGTCTACAATGAGCAGTTCTTC. Encoded protein: CASSIGTVYNEQFF. Based on the CDR3 plus reference TRBV9 and TRBJ2-1, the full variable domain is DSGVTQTPKHLITATGQRVTLRCSPRSGDLSVYWYQQSLDQGLQFLIQYYNGEERAKGNILERFSAQQFPDLHSELNLSSLELGDSALYFCASSIGTVYNEQFFGPGTRLTVL.

The chain employs TRBV2 and TRBJ2-2; D remains unclear. Germline V CDR1 and CDR2: SNHLY, FYNNEI. The CDR3 length is 14 residues. With 7 bases removed from V and 0 bases from J, the gap between germline ends came to 9 bases. The CDR3 spells CASNRGANTGELFF. The CDR3 DNA reads as TGTGCCAGCAATAGAGGAGCGAACACCGGGGAGCTGTTTTTT.